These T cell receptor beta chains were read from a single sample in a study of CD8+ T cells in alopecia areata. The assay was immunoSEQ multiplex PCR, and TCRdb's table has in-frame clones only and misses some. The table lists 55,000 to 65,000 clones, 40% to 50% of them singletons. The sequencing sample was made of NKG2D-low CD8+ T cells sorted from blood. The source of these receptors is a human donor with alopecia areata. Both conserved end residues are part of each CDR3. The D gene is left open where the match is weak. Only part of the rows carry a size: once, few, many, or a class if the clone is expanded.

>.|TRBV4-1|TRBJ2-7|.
CASSQTRSYEQYF
TGCGCCAGCAGCCAGACCCGGAGCTACGAGCAGTACTTC
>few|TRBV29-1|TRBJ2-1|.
CSVIGGRFGDEQFF
TGCAGCGTTATTGGGGGACGGTTCGGAGATGAGCAGTTCTTC
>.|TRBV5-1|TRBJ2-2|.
CASSLQAEGNELFF
TGCGCCAGCAGCTTGCAAGCGGAAGGGAATGAGCTGTTTTTT
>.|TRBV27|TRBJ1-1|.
CASVRGGTEAFF
TGTGCCAGCGTCCGGGGCGGGACTGAAGCTTTCTTT
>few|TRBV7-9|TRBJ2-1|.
CASSLDNYPNNEQFF
TGTGCCAGCAGCTTAGACAACTACCCCAACAATGAGCAGTTCTTC
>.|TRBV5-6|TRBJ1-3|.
CASSLAEVSSGNTIYF
TGTGCCAGCAGCTTGGCCGAAGTCAGCTCTGGAAACACCATATATTTT
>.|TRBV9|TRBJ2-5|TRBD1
CASSASGTEGQETQYF
TGTGCCAGCAGCGCCTCCGGGACAGAAGGCCAAGAGACCCAGTACTTC
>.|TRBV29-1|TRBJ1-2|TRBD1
CSVLDRGQNGYTF
TGCAGTGTCTTGGACAGGGGGCAGAATGGCTACACCTTC
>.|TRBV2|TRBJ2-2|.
CASLITGELFF
TGTGCCAGCTTGATTACAGGGGAGCTGTTTTTT
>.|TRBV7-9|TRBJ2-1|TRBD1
CASSSDRANEQFF
TGTGCCAGCAGCTCCGACAGGGCCAATGAGCAGTTCTTC
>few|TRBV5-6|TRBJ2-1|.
CASSRPSRGNEQFF
TGTGCCAGCAGCAGACCCTCCAGGGGCAATGAGCAGTTCTTC
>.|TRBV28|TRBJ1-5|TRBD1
CASSFRTGGDQPQHF
TGTGCCAGCAGTTTTCGGACAGGGGGCGATCAGCCCCAGCATTTT
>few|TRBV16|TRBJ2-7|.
CASSRVDAEQYF
TGTGCCAGCAGCAGGGTTGACGCAGAACAGTACTTC
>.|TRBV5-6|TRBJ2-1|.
CASEASYNEQFF
TGTGCCAGCGAGGCCAGCTACAATGAGCAGTTCTTC
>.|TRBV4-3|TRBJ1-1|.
CASSQVERTEAFF
TGCGCCAGCAGCCAAGTGGAGAGGACTGAAGCTTTCTTT
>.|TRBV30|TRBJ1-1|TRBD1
CAWSEDRDSEAFF
TGTGCCTGGAGCGAAGACAGGGACTCTGAAGCTTTCTTT
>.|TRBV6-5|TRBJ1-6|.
CASSYVGGVNSPLHF
TGTGCCAGCAGTTACGTCGGGGGGGTAAATTCACCCCTCCACTTT
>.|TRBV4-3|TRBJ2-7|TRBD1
CASSQDRGQGYEQYF
TGCGCCAGCAGCCAAGATCGCGGACAGGGCTACGAGCAGTACTTC
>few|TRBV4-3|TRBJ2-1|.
CASSQDGSGSYNEQFF
TGCGCCAGCAGCCAAGACGGTAGCGGCTCCTACAATGAGCAGTTCTTC
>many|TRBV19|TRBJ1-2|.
CASSPGSNYGYTF
TGTGCCAGTAGTCCGGGTTCGAACTATGGCTACACCTTC
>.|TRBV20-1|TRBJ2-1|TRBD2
CSASGEGEQFF
TGCAGTGCATCGGGGGAGGGTGAGCAGTTCTTC
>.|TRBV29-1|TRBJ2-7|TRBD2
CSVEGVLANEQYF
TGCAGCGTTGAAGGAGTACTAGCGAACGAGCAGTACTTC
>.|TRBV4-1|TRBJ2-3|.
CASSQDAGTDTQYF
TGCGCCAGCAGCCAAGACGCCGGTACAGATACGCAGTATTTT
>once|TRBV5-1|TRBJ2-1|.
CASSLSQGPVYNEQFF
TGCGCCAGCAGCTTGAGTCAGGGCCCCGTCTACAATGAGCAGTTCTTC
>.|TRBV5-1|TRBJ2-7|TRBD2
CASSWTSGTDYEQYF
TGCGCCAGCAGTTGGACTAGCGGGACCGACTACGAGCAGTACTTC
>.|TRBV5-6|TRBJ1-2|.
CASSLNPTGYTF
TGTGCCAGCAGCTTGAACCCTACAGGCTACACCTTC
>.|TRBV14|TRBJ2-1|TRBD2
CASSQGASGRWDEQFF
TGTGCCAGCAGCCAAGGGGCAAGCGGGAGATGGGATGAGCAGTTCTTC
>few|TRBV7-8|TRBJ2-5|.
CASSLRLVQETQYF
TGTGCCAGCAGCTTACGACTCGTCCAAGAGACCCAGTACTTC
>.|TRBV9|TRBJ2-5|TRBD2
CASSVAGGRKETQYF
TGTGCCAGCAGCGTAGCGGGAGGCAGAAAGGAGACCCAGTACTTC
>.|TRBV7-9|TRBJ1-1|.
CASSGWQGNTEAFF
TGTGCCAGCAGCGGTTGGCAGGGGAACACTGAAGCTTTCTTT
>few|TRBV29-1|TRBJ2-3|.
CSVEDVERNTDTQYF
TGCAGCGTTGAAGATGTGGAGCGCAACACAGATACGCAGTATTTT
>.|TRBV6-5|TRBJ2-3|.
CASSHGGPDTQYF
TGTGCCAGCAGCCACGGGGGCCCAGATACGCAGTATTTT
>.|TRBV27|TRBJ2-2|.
CASSLTGNTGELFF
TGTGCCAGCAGCTTAACAGGAAACACCGGGGAGCTGTTTTTT
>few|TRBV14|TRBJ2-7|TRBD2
CASSHLGLDLSYEQYF
TGTGCCAGCAGCCACCTGGGACTAGACCTCTCCTACGAGCAGTACTTC
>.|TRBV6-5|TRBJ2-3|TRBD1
CASRPGQGAVDTQYF
TGTGCCAGCAGACCTGGACAGGGGGCGGTAGATACGCAGTATTTT
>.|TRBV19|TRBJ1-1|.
CATRGSLGTEAFF
TGTGCCACCCGAGGTTCCCTCGGAACTGAAGCTTTCTTT
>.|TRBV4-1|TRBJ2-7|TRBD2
CASSQTPLAGDEQYF
TGCGCCAGCAGCCAAACACCCCTAGCGGGAGACGAGCAGTACTTC
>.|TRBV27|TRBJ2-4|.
CASSLSAKNIQYF
TGTGCCAGCAGTTTATCAGCCAAAAACATTCAGTACTTC
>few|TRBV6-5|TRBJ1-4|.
CASSLSGEKLFF
TGTGCCAGCAGTCTGTCAGGGGAAAAACTGTTTTTT
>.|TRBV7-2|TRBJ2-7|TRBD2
CASSLGLAGPYF
TGTGCCAGCAGCTTGGGACTAGCGGGACCGTACTTC
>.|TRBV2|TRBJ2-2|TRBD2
CASSFPEAGGPPNTGELFF
TGTGCCAGCAGTTTCCCCGAGGCGGGGGGGCCCCCGAACACCGGGGAGCTGTTTTTT
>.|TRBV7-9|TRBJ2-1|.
CASSLERSGGEQFF
TGTGCCAGCAGCTTAGAGCGATCTGGCGGTGAGCAGTTCTTC
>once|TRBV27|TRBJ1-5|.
CASSFQGSNQPQHF
TGTGCCAGCAGTTTCCAAGGGTCAAATCAGCCCCAGCATTTT
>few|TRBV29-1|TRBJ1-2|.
CSATDLYGYTF
TGCAGCGCAACAGATCTCTATGGCTACACCTTC